This T cell receptor (beta chain) was sequenced in a study of shared clonotypes between healthy human individuals (dated by TCRdb to the early 2020s). General notes on the study: The cohort comprised a couple of women and a few men aged 18 to 49 years. For each donor, CD4 naive and CD4 memory were each given three plates, CD8 naive was given two plates, and CD8 memory was given one plate. To estimate repertoire size and how much clonotype sharing occurs between individuals, the study deeply sequenced the blood TCR repertoires of 4 to 6 healthy adults. To increase sequencing depth and limit assay-specific biases, different laboratories used diverse techniques to prepare libraries and sequence TCR repertoires. Between about 0.8 and 9 billion PBMCs per donor were obtained by leukapheresis.

Using the deep immunoSEQ assay, multiplex PCR amplified TCR CDR3 regions from genomic DNA. Extracted genomic DNA from each cell subset was distributed evenly across all wells of several immunoSEQ 96-well plates, and each plate was treated as a replicate. For sorted subsets, about 210 ng of genomic DNA, equivalent to 25,000 to 35,000 T cell genomes, went into each replicate PCR. Purified libraries were quantified with a Qubit 3.0 fluorometer, sized on a Bioanalyzer 2100, and re-quantified with the KAPA Library Quantification kit. Each immunoSEQ 96-well plate was sequenced on its own single-read 150-cycle Illumina NextSeq 550 flow cell. From the authors' description of their analysis: Because the immunoSEQ output held only junctional sequences and lacked quality scores, the filtering could not match the filtering applied to full-length reads. Sequences were annotated with PyIR, a Python wrapper for IgBLAST v1.9, and V/J genes and CDR3 were assigned using IMGT germline references. Reads with weak V/J assignments (E-value above 1e-6), missing CDR3, stop codons, out-of-frame junctions, or ambiguous translated residues were removed. V3J clonotypes were defined by identical inferred V gene, J gene, and CDR3 amino acid sequence. The percentage overlap between two repertoires was calculated by dividing the number of shared unique clonotypes by the size of the smaller repertoire. Richness of each repertoire was evaluated using RTK rarefaction, the Chao1 estimator, and Recon v2.1 estimates of unobserved clonotypes. Generation probabilities for all TCRbeta clonotypes obtained by the gDNA method from a handful of donors were computed using OLGA. This immuneACCESS table, as held by TCRdb, lists in-frame sequences with V and J called but not all clones. Of the missing ones, under half trace to an unresolved V gene in checked studies; the others have no known cause. The V and J calls and clone size were taken over from that table, and D and trimming were inferred from the DNA. The sample yields approximately 2,000,000 clones; approximately 92% were counted once. 1.5% to 2% of the sample belongs to the ten largest clones.

To note about this clone: Its cognate antigen has yet to be identified. No base quality information exists; no much larger clone differs at one position.

CD8 naive samples were CD45RO-negative cells positively selected for CCR7, giving a CD45RA+CCR7+ population that excluded TemRA cells. Healthy HIV-negative adults with no recently reported acute infections or vaccinations were included as donors. All donors were Caucasian adults living in Nashville, Tennessee, USA. After blood collection by leukapheresis, PBMCs were isolated using Ficoll-Histopaque density gradient centrifugation and then cryopreserved in the vapor phase of liquid nitrogen. Analytical flow cytometry was used to check the purity and quantity of every magnetically sorted T cell population. From each sorted fraction, genomic DNA was isolated and quantified by UV absorbance on a Nanodrop 2000c. Overall results and qualifications from the work: Based on pairwise subsampling, the degree of clonotype sharing among donors was expected to be affected by sequencing depth. Estimated clonotype richness was generally larger for naive than for memory subsets. Sampling was limited to blood, and TCR repertoires in tissue likely differ from TCR repertoires in blood. Because the study included only a small number of donors, the genetic and exposure-history diversity represented was limited. Even with the large sequencing depth, rarefaction of the sorted-subset datasets indicated that sequencing was incomplete. Sharing across several donors was observed for roughly 5% of naive CD4, over 3% of naive CD8, around 2.5% of memory CD4, and around 0.4% of memory CD8 clonotypes. Clonotypes shared by all four sorted-subset donors showed higher generation probabilities than non-shared clonotypes.

The sample was naive CD8+ T cells from PBMCs. The cell subset or site label for this specimen denotes: CD45RA+CCR7+. The sequence derives from a man between 18 and 35 years old in good health. Some clones in this sample may be carry-over from other donors' samples.

The CDR3 is CSVEDPRPGSALLETQYF. The DNA sequence reads TGCAGCGTTGAAGATCCTCGTCCTGGATCGGCGTTGCTAGAGACCCAGTACTTC. The sequence is built from TRBV29-1 and TRBJ2-5; the D gene is not confidently resolved. The V and J ends are trimmed by 0 bases and 4 bases, leaving 24 bases between them. The CDR3 contains 18 residues, cysteine and phenylalanine counted. The sequence is cut down to CDR3 DNA, 54 bases in frame from base 1. According to the germline V gene, CDR1 reads SQVTM and CDR2 reads ANQGSEA.